This T cell receptor (beta chain) was recovered during a study of blood T cells in healthy people across ages. Overall study findings and caveats: Age brought a roughly linear fall in TCR beta diversity measured per million T cells.

It was with a sample-barcoded 5' primer and a J-beta primer mix that a second PCR of roughly 6 to 12 cycles was run. Tagging of each cDNA molecule was performed by a template-switch adaptor with 12 random nucleotides. TCRdb redid the calling of the 5' RACE reads with MiXCR, one entry per CDR3 protein. The table shows some 890,000 distinct CDR3 sequences, with 29% occurring only once. This CDR3 is built from 14 residues. Looked up from germline, CDR1 is SGHRS and CDR2 is YFSETQ. Unmatched junction bases numbered 7, after V lost 4 bases and J lost 6 bases. This clonotype was seen only a few times. Its antigen is currently unknown. These sequences were also reported in another study, on T cells of mothers and their children. This second study says: Every mother produced more than 8.5 million TCR beta CDR3 reads, whereas every child provided several million.

V is TRBV5-1 and J is TRBJ2-3; 8 bases align to TRBD1. This TCR derives from a middle-aged woman in good health. The sequenced sample was blood. The CDR3 coding sequence is TGCGCCAGCAGCATTGGACAGGGTCGGGATACGCAGTATTTT. This gives the protein CASSIGQGRDTQYF.